The clone carrying this TCR beta chain has at least ten counts. The data belong to a study of patients and donors after allogeneic stem cell transplantation. MiXCR, applied by TCRdb to the RT-PCR reads, yields one record per CDR3 protein. The data show 200,000 to 250,000 distinct CDR3 sequences, roughly an eighth seen once. V was cut by 4 bases and J by 4 bases, with 8 bases left in between. The CDR3 covers 13 residues. Germline V CDR1 and CDR2: SGHRS, YFSETQ. V gene TRBV5-1 combines with J gene TRBJ2-2; the D gene is possibly TRBD2 (5 bases). The clonotype was recovered from a human donor who was either an allogeneic HSCT recipient or a stem cell or donor lymphocyte infusion donor (not recorded which). It is not recorded whose cells these are; they may come from a transplant donor. Material for sequencing was blood, either unsorted or a sorted T cell fraction (not recorded which). CDR3 amino acids: CASSVTTTGELFF. As DNA, the CDR3 is TGCGCCAGCAGCGTGACTACCACCGGGGAGCTGTTTTTT.